Each of the 10 T cell receptor beta chains below was sequenced from the same sample in a study of blood T cell repertoires in COVID-19. Libraries were prepared by immunoSEQ multiplex PCR; TCRdb keeps only in-frame clonotypes and omits some of them. The table includes 200,000 to 250,000 clones, about 86% detected once. The material sequenced was PBMCs or T cells enriched from blood (not recorded which). These receptors all stem from a woman in her forties or fifties in a cohort exposed to, infected with or recovered from COVID-19 (not recorded which).

The rearrangement uses TRBV29-1 and TRBJ1-1, with D perhaps matching TRBD1 (6 bases). This CDR3 has 14 residues. The V gene lost 4 bases and the J gene lost 0 bases, with 12 bases spanning the gap. CDR1 is SQVTM, CDR2 ANQGSEA, per germline. Here the CDR3 reads CSVVARGVNTEAFF. CDR3 bases: TGCAGCGTTGTAGCCAGGGGAGTGAACACTGAAGCTTTCTTT. Full variable domain (outside the CDR3, taken from reference TRBV29-1 and TRBJ1-1): SAVISQKPSRDICQRGTSLTIQCQVDSQVTMMFWYRQQPGQSLTLIATANQGSEATYESGFVIDKFPISRPNLTFSTLTVSNMSPEDSSIYLCSVVARGVNTEAFFGQGTRLTVV.

This sequence joins TRBV7-2 and TRBJ2-7; TRBD2 agrees at 14 bases. V lost 3 bases and J lost 0; bases outside the gene matches: 4. From germline, CDR1 is SGHTA and CDR2 FQGNSA. This CDR3 comprises 17 residues. The CDR3 region is CASSFRTSGGFSYEQYF. The CDR3 DNA sequence: TGTGCCAGCAGCTTCCGGACTAGCGGGGGGTTCTCCTACGAGCAGTACTTC.

This clone was counted once. The V gene is TRBV2, the J gene TRBJ2-7; D not resolved. V gave up 5 bases and J gave up 2 bases, with 4 bases separating them. CDR3 length equals 11 residues. Germline values: CDR1 SNHLY, CDR2 FYNNEI. CDR3 sequence (DNA): TGTGCCAGCAGTCCCACCTACGAGCAGTACTTC. It translates to CASSPTYEQYF.

The V gene is TRBV5-1, the J gene TRBJ1-1; unclear D gene. In germline, CDR1 is SGHRS, CDR2 YFSETQ. V lost 1 base and J lost 1, with 8 bases in between. This CDR3 region has 14 residues. This CDR3 reads CASSLRQRNTEAFF. The CDR3 coding sequence is TGCGCCAGCAGCTTGCGGCAGCGGAACACTGAAGCTTTCTTT.

This chain joins TRBV2 and TRBJ1-1; D possibly corresponds to TRBD1 (6 bases). Trimming cost V 2 bases and J 5 bases, with 12 bases left between them. Germline CDR1 and CDR2: SNHLY and FYNNEI. The CDR3 runs 14 residues. The CDR3: CASSELQGGTEAFF. CDR3 bases: TGTGCCAGCAGTGAACTACAGGGTGGTACTGAAGCTTTCTTT.

This clone occurred once. This chain joins TRBV25-1 and TRBJ2-5, with TRBD2 matching over 7 bases. Trimming removed 6 bases from V and 4 bases from J; junction bases left unmatched: 11. This CDR3 comprises 15 residues. The germline V gene encodes CDR1 MGHDK and CDR2 SYGVNS. The CDR3 DNA follows: TGTGCCAGCAGCTTTTTCCGGGGGGAGACAGAGACCCAGTACTTC. It codes for CASSFFRGETETQYF.

The chain joins TRBV28 to TRBJ2-7; 7 bases fit TRBD1. Per germline, CDR1 MDHEN and CDR2 SYDVKM. CDR3 length equals 14 residues. V was clipped by 2 bases and J by 4 bases; unmatched bases: 5. CDR3 protein: CASSLAQGQYEQYF. CDR3 nucleotide sequence: TGTGCCAGCAGTTTAGCACAGGGGCAATACGAGCAGTACTTC.

The V and J genes are TRBV4-2 and TRBJ2-1; 8 nucleotides agree with TRBD2. The germline CDR1 and CDR2 sequences are LGHNA and YNFKEQ. The V gene end was trimmed by 0 bases and the J gene end by 6 bases; junction bases not matched to a gene: 7. The CDR3 has 16 amino acids. In DNA form, the CDR3 reads TGTGCCAGCAGCCAAGATCAAGCGGGGGCTCTCAATGAGCAGTTCTTC. Translated: CASSQDQAGALNEQFF.

V usage is TRBV7-2 and J usage is TRBJ2-5, with TRBD1 as a possible D gene (5 bases). Looked up from germline, CDR1 is SGHTA and CDR2 is FQGNSA. Trimming removed 1 base from V and 4 bases from J, with 10 bases in between. The CDR3 consists of 14 residues. CDR3 amino acids: CASSLERQTETQYF. The CDR3 DNA is TGTGCCAGCAGCTTAGAAAGACAGACAGAGACCCAGTACTTC.

In its sample, this clone was seen a few times. V and J are TRBV30 and TRBJ1-6; 9 bases map to TRBD1. With 1 base clipped from V and 9 bases from J, the junction kept 4 bases outside the gene matches. The CDR3 is made up of 14 amino acids. Per the germline V gene, CDR1 is GTSNPN and CDR2 is SVGIG (reference sequence). The DNA for the CDR3 is TGTGCCTGGAGTGCCGGGACAGGGTTTTCACCCCTCCACTTT. Translation: CAWSAGTGFSPLHF.